This paragraph reports one TCR beta chain. No antigen is known for it. Germline assignment: CDR1 SGHNT and CDR2 YYREEE (reference sequence). The CDR3 runs 14 residues. The V end was cut by 4 bases, the J end by 5 bases, with 12 bases between. This specimen belongs to a study of cytomegalovirus exposure and HLA in healthy donors. Study-wide results and caveats: An assumption of roughly uniform sequencing depth across donors underlay the presence/absence analyses. What was likely a sequencing artifact was a cluster of highly shared sequence variants. Later on, an analysis tied 15,000 to 20,000 TCR beta sequences to HLA alleles at 0.05 false discovery rate.

In the PCR, 60 Vbeta and 13 Jbeta primers were used. Sequencing used immunoSEQ multiplex PCR; TCRdb keeps in-frame clones, though not all of them. The sample holds about 200,000 clones, around 80% seen once. The sequenced material came from PBMCs. The TCR originated in a woman in her twenties or thirties in good health and CMV-seropositive. The chain has TRBV5-4 and TRBJ1-4; D uncertain. The CDR3 coding sequence is TGTGCCAGCAGCCACGGTGGGGAGAATGAAAAACTGTTTTTT. Protein product: CASSHGGENEKLFF.